This entry lists 9 T cell receptor beta chains sequenced from one sample in a study of cytomegalovirus exposure and HLA in healthy donors. PCR was performed using 60 Vbeta and 13 Jbeta primers. Some clones are missing from TCRdb's copy, which holds only in-frame ones; the method was immunoSEQ multiplex PCR. The repertoire holds 190,000 or so clones, with more than 80% as singletons. Sequences were obtained from PBMCs. The receptors derive from a boy aged 5 to 17 in good health and CMV-seronegative.

The chain recombines TRBV5-1 with TRBJ2-1; 8 bases agree with TRBD1. Germline lookup yields CDR1 SGHRS and CDR2 YFSETQ. V trimming: 4 bases; J trimming: 4 bases; junction bases outside the gene matches: 7. The length of the CDR3 is 15 residues. CDR3 protein: CASSPGQGRYNEQFF. The CDR3 nucleotides are TGCGCCAGCAGCCCTGGACAGGGTCGTTACAATGAGCAGTTCTTC. Filled out from reference TRBV5-1 and TRBJ2-1, the complete variable domain reads KAGVTQTPRYLIKTRGQQVTLSCSPISGHRSVSWYQQTPGQGLQFLFEYFSETQRNKGNFPGRFSGRQFSNSRSEMNVSTLELGDSALYLCASSPGQGRYNEQFFGPGTRLTVL.

The chain joins TRBV15 to TRBJ2-1; 9 nucleotides align to TRBD1. CDR3 size: 15 residues. Unmatched junction bases numbered 6, after V lost 3 bases and J lost 6 bases. The germline V gene encodes CDR1 LNHNV and CDR2 YYDKDF (reference sequence). CDR3 DNA: TGTGCCACCAGCAGCGATAAGGACAGGGGCAATGAGCAGTTCTTC. Protein product: CATSSDKDRGNEQFF.

A few counts support this clone. In DNA, the CDR3 is TGTGCCAGCAGTGAATACGGGACAGGGATTGACACTGAAGCTTTCTTT. Amino acid sequence: CASSEYGTGIDTEAFF. This chain connects TRBV25-1 to TRBJ1-1, with TRBD1 matching 9 bases. Germline V gene sequence: CDR1 MGHDK, CDR2 SYGVNS. CDR3 length equals 16 residues. Trimming took 0 bases from V and 3 from J; bases not matched to a gene: 5.

V and J are TRBV7-9 and TRBJ2-1, with 14 bases lining up with TRBD2. Germline V gene lookup returns CDR1 SEHNR and CDR2 FQNEAQ (reference sequence). The junction had 19 bases not matched to a gene; V was cut back by 6 bases and J by 12 bases. The CDR3 totals 18 residues. CDR3 in DNA: TGTGCCAGCAGTCGCTCAACCCGCCTGACTAGCGGGGGGGTGGGGCAGTTCTTC. Protein product: CASSRSTRLTSGGVGQFF. The full variable domain, rest sourced from reference TRBV7-9 and TRBJ2-1, is DTGVSQNPRHKITKRGQNVTFRCDPISEHNRLYWYRQTLGQGPEFLTYFQNEAQLEKSRLLSDRFSAERPKGSFSTLEIQRTEQGDSAMYLCASSRSTRLTSGGVGQFFGPGTRLTVL.

On this clone: Other DNA sequences in this sample translate to the same CDR3. The chain joins TRBV20-1 to TRBJ1-1; tentatively, D is TRBD1 (5 bases). The CDR3 length is 11 residues. Germline CDR1 is DFQATT and CDR2 is SNEGSKA (reference sequence). Trimming cost V 7 bases and J 1 base, with 7 bases left between them. The CDR3 sequence: CSGQGNTEAFF. The CDR3 DNA reads as TGCAGTGGTCAGGGGAACACTGAAGCTTTCTTT.

The V gene is TRBV29-1, the J gene TRBJ1-4; D gene uncertain. The CDR3 has 13 amino acids. V shed 2 bases and J shed 8 bases, with 12 bases lying between them. Germline values: CDR1 SQVTM, CDR2 ANQGSEA. The CDR3 DNA reads TGCAGCGTTGAACTCCCGGGAAGGGAAAAACTGTTTTTT. Amino acid sequence: CSVELPGREKLFF.

The chain uses TRBV4-2 and TRBJ1-4; 9 nucleotides line up with TRBD1. The CDR3 extends over 15 amino acids. The germline gives CDR1 LGHNA, CDR2 YNFKEQ. V lost 4 bases and J lost 8; bases outside the gene matches: 8. The CDR3 DNA follows: TGTGCCAGCAGCCCTAGGACAGGGGTGGGAGAAAAACTGTTTTTT. Amino acid sequence: CASSPRTGVGEKLFF.

The V and J genes are TRBV10-3 and TRBJ2-4; 10 bases agree with TRBD1. Per the germline V gene, CDR1 is ENHRY and CDR2 is SYGVKD. The V and J ends lost 6 bases and 5 bases, in that order; junction bases with no gene match: 1. The CDR3 spans 13 residues. The CDR3 DNA follows: TGTGCCATCAGCGGACAGGGGGAAAACATTCAGTACTTC. It specifies CAISGQGENIQYF.

This chain links TRBV2 with TRBJ2-3; no clear D. CDR3 length equals 13 residues. Germline V gene sequence: CDR1 SNHLY, CDR2 FYNNEI. V was cut by 6 bases and J by 1 base, with 8 bases left in between. The CDR3, as DNA: TGTGCCAGCAGGGCTCAAGGCACAGATACGCAGTATTTT. Its translation is CASRAQGTDTQYF.